This T cell receptor beta chain came from a study of T cell changes during pregnancy in multiple sclerosis. CDR3 length: 16 amino acids. The V and J ends lost 5 bases and 0 bases, in that order; junction bases with no gene match: 7. Germline CDR1 and CDR2: PRHDT and FYEKMQ (reference sequence). The repertoire was sequenced with immunoSEQ multiplex PCR; TCRdb's copy has only in-frame clones and lacks some. The sample lists about 46,000 clones; about 90% were seen once. The chain joins TRBV13 to TRBJ2-4, with TRBD2 matching 7 bases. The sequence was collected from a female donor with multiple sclerosis, enrolled in a pregnancy study. This specimen consisted of CD8+ T cells from peripheral blood mononuclear cells, obtained after pregnancy. DNA for the CDR3: TGTGCCAGCAGCCCCGATCGGGGGGTAGCCAAAAACATTCAGTACTTC. Its translation is CASSPDRGVAKNIQYF.